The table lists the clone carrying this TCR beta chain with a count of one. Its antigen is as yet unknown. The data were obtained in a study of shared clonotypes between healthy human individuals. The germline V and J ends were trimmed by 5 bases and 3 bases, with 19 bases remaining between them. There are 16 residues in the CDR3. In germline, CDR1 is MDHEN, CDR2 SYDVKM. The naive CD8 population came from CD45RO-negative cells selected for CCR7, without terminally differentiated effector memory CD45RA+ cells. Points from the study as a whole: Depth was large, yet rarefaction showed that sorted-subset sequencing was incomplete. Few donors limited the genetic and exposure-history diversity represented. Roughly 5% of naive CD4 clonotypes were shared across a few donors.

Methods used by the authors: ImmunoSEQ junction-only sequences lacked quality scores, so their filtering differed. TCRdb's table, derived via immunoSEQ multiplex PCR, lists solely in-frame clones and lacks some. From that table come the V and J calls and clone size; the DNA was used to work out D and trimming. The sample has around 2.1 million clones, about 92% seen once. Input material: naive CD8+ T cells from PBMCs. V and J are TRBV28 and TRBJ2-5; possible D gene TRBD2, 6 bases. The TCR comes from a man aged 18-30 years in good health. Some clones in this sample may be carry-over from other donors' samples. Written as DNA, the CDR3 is TGTGCCAGCAGTCAAGACCGGGACTTGAAAAAAGAGACCCAGTACTTC. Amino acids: CASSQDRDLKKETQYF.